This T cell receptor (beta chain) was recovered during a study of T cell responses to AZD1222 COVID-19 vaccine. Sequencing used immunoSEQ multiplex PCR; TCRdb keeps in-frame clones, though not all of them. The sample holds 90,000 to 150,000 clones, 70% to 90% seen once. The CDR3 is made up of 15 amino acids. V lost 8 bases and J lost 5, with 22 bases in between. Germline loops: CDR1 SNHLY, CDR2 FYNNEI. The material was peripheral blood, obtained on day 0 of AZD1222 vaccination. This receptor was identified in an adult in good health. V usage is TRBV2 and J usage is TRBJ2-7, with D hard to call. CDR3 loop: CASRNADRPLDEQYF. CDR3 DNA sequence: TGTGCCAGCCGAAATGCTGACCGGCCGTTGGACGAGCAGTACTTC.